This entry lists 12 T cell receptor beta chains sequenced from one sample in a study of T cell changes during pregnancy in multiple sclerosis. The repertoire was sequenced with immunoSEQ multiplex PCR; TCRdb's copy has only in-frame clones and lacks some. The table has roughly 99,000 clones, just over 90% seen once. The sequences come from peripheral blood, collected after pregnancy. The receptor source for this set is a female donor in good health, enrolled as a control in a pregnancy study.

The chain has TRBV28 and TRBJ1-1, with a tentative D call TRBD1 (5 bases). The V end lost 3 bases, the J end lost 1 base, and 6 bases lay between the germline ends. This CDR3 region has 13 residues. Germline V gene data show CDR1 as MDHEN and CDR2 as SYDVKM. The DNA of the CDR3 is TGTGCCAGCAGTTTTAGGGGGAACACTGAAGCTTTCTTT. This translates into CASSFRGNTEAFF.

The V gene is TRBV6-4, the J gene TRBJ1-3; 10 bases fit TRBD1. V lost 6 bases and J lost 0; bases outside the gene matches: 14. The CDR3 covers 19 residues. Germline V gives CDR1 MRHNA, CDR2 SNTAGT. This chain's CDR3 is CASREGTGAPLRSGNTIYF. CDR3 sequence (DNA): TGTGCCAGCAGGGAGGGGACAGGGGCTCCCCTTCGCTCTGGAAACACCATATATTTT.

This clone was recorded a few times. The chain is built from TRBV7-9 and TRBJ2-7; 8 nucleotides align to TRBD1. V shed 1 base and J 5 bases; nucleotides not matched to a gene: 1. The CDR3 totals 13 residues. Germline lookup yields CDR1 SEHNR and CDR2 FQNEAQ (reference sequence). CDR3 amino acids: CASSLGTGHEQYF. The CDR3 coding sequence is TGTGCCAGCAGCTTAGGGACAGGGCACGAGCAGTACTTC.

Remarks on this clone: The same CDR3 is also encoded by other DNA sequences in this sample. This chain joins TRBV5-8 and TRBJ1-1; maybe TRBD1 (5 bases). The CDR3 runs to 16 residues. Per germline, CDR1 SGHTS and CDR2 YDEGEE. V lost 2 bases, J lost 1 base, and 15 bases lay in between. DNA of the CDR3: TGTGCCAGCAGCTTCAGAGCAGGGAAAACGAACACTGAAGCTTTCTTT. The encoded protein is CASSFRAGKTNTEAFF. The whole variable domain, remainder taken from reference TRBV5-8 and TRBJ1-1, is EAGVTQSPTHLIKTRGQQATLRCSPISGHTSVYWYQQALGLGLQFLLWYDEGEERNRGNFPPRFSGRQFPNYSSELNVNALELEDSALYLCASSFRAGKTNTEAFFGQGTRLTVV.

The CDR3, as DNA: TGTGCCAGCAGCTCACAGGGCGAGAATTCACCCCTCCACTTT. It encodes CASSSQGENSPLHF. The V call is TRBV7-6, the J call TRBJ1-6; D may be TRBD1 (6 bases). Trimming shortened V by 4 bases and J by 7 bases, and 11 bases separated the two germline ends. The CDR3 totals 14 residues. Per the germline V gene, CDR1 is SGHVS and CDR2 is FNYEAQ.

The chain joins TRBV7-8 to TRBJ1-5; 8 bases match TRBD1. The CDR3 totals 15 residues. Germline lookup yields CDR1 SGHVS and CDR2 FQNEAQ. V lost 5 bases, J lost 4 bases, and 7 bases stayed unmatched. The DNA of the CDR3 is TGTGCCAGCAGCCCCCGGGACAGGCCAAATCAGCCCCAGCATTTT. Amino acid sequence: CASSPRDRPNQPQHF.

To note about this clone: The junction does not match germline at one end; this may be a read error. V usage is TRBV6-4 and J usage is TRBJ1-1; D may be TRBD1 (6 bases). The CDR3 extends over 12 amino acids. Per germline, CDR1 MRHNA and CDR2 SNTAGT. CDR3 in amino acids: CASSEGNQGSIF. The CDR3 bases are TGTGCCAGCAGTGAGGGGAATCAGGGGTCGATCTTT.

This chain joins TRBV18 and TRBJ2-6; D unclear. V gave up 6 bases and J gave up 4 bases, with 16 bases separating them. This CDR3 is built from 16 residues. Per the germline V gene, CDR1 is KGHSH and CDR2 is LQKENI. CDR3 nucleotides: TGTGCCAGCTCGGCCCTGGGCAGCCAGGGGGCCAACGTCCTGACTTTC. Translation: CASSALGSQGANVLTF.

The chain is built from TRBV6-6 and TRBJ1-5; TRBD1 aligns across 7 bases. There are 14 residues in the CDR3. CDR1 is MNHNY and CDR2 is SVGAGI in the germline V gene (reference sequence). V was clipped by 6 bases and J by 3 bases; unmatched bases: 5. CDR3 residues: CASSLGQSNQPQHF. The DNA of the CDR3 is TGTGCCAGCAGCCTGGGACAGTCCAATCAGCCCCAGCATTTT.

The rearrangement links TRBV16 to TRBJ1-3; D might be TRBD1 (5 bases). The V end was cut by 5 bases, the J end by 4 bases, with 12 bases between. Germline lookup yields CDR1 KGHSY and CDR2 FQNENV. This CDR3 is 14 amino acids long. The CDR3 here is CASSNAPGGNTIYF. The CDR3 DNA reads TGTGCCAGCAGCAACGCCCCAGGGGGAAACACCATATATTTT.

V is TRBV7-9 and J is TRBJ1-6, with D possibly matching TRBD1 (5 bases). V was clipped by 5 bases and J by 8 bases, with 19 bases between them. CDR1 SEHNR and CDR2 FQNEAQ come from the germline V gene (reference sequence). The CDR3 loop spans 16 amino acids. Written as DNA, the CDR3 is TGTGCCAGCAGCCCGGACAACTCCTGGGGTGATTCACCCCTCCACTTT. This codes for CASSPDNSWGDSPLHF.

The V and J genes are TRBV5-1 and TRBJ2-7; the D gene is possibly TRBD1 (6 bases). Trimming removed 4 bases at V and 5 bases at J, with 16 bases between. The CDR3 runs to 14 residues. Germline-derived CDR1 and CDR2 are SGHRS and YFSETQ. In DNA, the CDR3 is TGCGCCAGCAGCATCGACGGGACACGGGACGAGCAGTACTTC. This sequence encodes CASSIDGTRDEQYF.